Sequencing of this TCR beta chain was carried out in a study of chemoradiotherapy in HPV16-positive cancers. Clones were read by immunoSEQ multiplex PCR, and TCRdb kept only the in-frame ones, dropping some. The sample contains approximately 15,000 clones, about four fifths of which appear only once. Trimming removed 0 bases from V and 8 bases from J, with 10 bases in between. The germline V gene encodes CDR1 SGHVS and CDR2 FQNEAQ. This CDR3 region has 13 residues. The chain combines TRBV7-8 with TRBJ1-2; D might be TRBD1 (5 bases). The sample was taken from a patient who underwent chemoradiotherapy. The sequence was collected from a human donor with HPV-associated anogenital cancer. The chain's CDR3 is CASSLAGAGGYTF. CDR3 sequence (DNA): TGTGCCAGCAGCTTAGCCGGGGCGGGGGGCTACACCTTC.